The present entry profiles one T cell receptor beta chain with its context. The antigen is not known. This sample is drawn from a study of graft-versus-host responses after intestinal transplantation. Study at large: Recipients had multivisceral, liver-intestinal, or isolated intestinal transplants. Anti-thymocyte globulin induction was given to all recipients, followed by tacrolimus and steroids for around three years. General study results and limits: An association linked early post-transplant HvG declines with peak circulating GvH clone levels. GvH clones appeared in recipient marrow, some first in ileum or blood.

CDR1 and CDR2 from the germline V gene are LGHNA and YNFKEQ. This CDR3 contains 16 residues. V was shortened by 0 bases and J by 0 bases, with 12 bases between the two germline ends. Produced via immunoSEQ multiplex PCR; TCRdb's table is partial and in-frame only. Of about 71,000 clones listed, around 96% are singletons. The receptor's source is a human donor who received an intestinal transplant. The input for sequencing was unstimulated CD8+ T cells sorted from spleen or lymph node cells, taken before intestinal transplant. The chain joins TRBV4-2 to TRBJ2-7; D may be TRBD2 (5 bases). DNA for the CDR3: TGTGCCAGCAGCCAAGAACCAGCGGTTAGCTCCTACGAGCAGTACTTC. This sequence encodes CASSQEPAVSSYEQYF.